This is a list of T cell receptor beta chains from one sample in a study of cytomegalovirus exposure and HLA in healthy donors. The protocol was immunoSEQ multiplex PCR, while the TCRdb copy is restricted to in-frame clones and leaves out a portion. The data contain roughly 62,000 clones, about 80% of them singletons. Sequencing was done on a sample of PBMCs. All receptors derive from a woman between 40 and 55 years old in good health and CMV-seropositive. Both conserved end residues are part of each CDR3. A D gene is named only where the DNA matches it firmly. Some rows mark clone size as missing; the rest say once, few, many or name a class of expanded clone.

NA	TRBV4-1	TRBJ1-1	NA	14	TGCGCCAGCAGCCAATCCAGGGAATACACTGAAGCTTTCTTT	CASSQSREYTEAFF
NA	TRBV18	TRBJ1-1	NA	14	TGTGCCAGCTCACCCATGGGGGGGCCCACTGAAGCTTTCTTT	CASSPMGGPTEAFF
NA	TRBV15	TRBJ2-1	NA	15	TGTGCCACCAAGGAGATGCTGAGCTCCTACAATGAGCAGTTCTTC	CATKEMLSSYNEQFF
NA	TRBV2	TRBJ1-2	NA	12	TGTGCCAGCAGCCCAGGAAACTATGGCTACACCTTC	CASSPGNYGYTF
NA	TRBV5-5	TRBJ2-7	TRBD1	15	TGTGCCAGCAGACAGGGGATCAGCAGCTCCTACGAGCAGTACTTC	CASRQGISSSYEQYF
few	TRBV9	TRBJ1-1	NA	15	TGTGCCAGCAGCCCCTGGGAGAACCGGCCCACTGAAGCTTTCTTT	CASSPWENRPTEAFF
NA	TRBV2	TRBJ2-2	TRBD1	15	TGTGCCAGCAGGGCCGGGACAGGGAAAACCGGGGAGCTGTTTTTT	CASRAGTGKTGELFF
once	TRBV7-9	TRBJ2-1	NA	15	TGTGCCAGCAGCTTTCTAGGGGGGGCGGGCAATGAGCAGTTCTTC	CASSFLGGAGNEQFF
NA	TRBV7-9	TRBJ1-2	NA	16	TGTGCCAGCAGCCCTGGGGCTGCCAGGGGTGGCTATGGCTACACCTTC	CASSPGAARGGYGYTF
NA	TRBV6-6	TRBJ2-7	TRBD1	14	TGTGCCAGCAGTTACGGACAGGGGGCCTACGAGCAGTACTTC	CASSYGQGAYEQYF
NA	TRBV10-2	TRBJ1-6	TRBD1	14	TGCGCCAGCAGATGGGACAGGGATAATTCACCCCTCCACTTT	CASRWDRDNSPLHF
NA	TRBV27	TRBJ2-7	NA	14	TGTGCCAGCAGTAGGACATCCAGCTCCTACGAGCAGTACTTC	CASSRTSSSYEQYF
NA	TRBV6-6	TRBJ1-3	NA	12	TGTGCCAGCCAATTGGGGGCGGACACCATATATTTT	CASQLGADTIYF
few	TRBV6-1	TRBJ1-1	NA	15	TGTGCCAGCAGTGGGTCCCGACAGGCCAACACTGAAGCTTTCTTT	CASSGSRQANTEAFF
NA	TRBV30	TRBJ1-3	NA	15	TGTGCCTGGAGTGTACAAGGGGGCTCTGGAAACACCATATATTTT	CAWSVQGGSGNTIYF
NA	TRBV4-1	TRBJ1-5	TRBD1	18	TGCGCCAGCAGCCAAGAGGGAAAGGGGGCGAATAGCAATCAGCCCCAGCATTTT	CASSQEGKGANSNQPQHF
NA	TRBV13	TRBJ2-4	TRBD1	17	TGTGCCAGCAGCCCTTCCGGGACAGGGATCGCCAAAAACATTCAGTACTTC	CASSPSGTGIAKNIQYF
NA	TRBV29-1	TRBJ1-1	TRBD1	12	TGCAGCGTTAGGACAGGCGACACTGAAGCTTTCTTT	CSVRTGDTEAFF
NA	TRBV15	TRBJ1-5	NA	15	TGTGCCACCAGCAGAACAGGGTTTAGCAATCAGCCCCAGCATTTT	CATSRTGFSNQPQHF
NA	TRBV5-1	TRBJ1-6	NA	14	TGCGCCAGCAGCCTAGGGACTCATAATTCACCCCTCCACTTT	CASSLGTHNSPLHF
NA	TRBV27	TRBJ1-5	NA	13	TGTGCCAGCAGTTTTTCCCACAATCAGCCCCAGCATTTT	CASSFSHNQPQHF
NA	TRBV5-1	TRBJ2-7	TRBD2	15	TGCGCCAGCAGCGTCAGCGGGGGGTACTCCTACGAGCAGTACTTC	CASSVSGGYSYEQYF
once	TRBV9	TRBJ2-3	TRBD2	18	TGTGCCAGCAGCGTAGGGCTAGCGGGGGCATCTAGCACAGATACGCAGTATTTT	CASSVGLAGASSTDTQYF
few	TRBV12-5	TRBJ1-6	TRBD1	15	TGTGCTAGTGGTTTGGGTGACAGGGACCATTCACCCCTCCACTTT	CASGLGDRDHSPLHF
NA	TRBV6-1	TRBJ1-2	NA	15	TGTGCCAGCAGTGAAGAAAATCGGACACCCCTTGGCTACACCTTC	CASSEENRTPLGYTF
NA	TRBV4-2	TRBJ2-1	TRBD2	15	TGTGCCAGCAGCCAAGGGACTAGCAAGTTGCGTGAGCAGTTCTTC	CASSQGTSKLREQFF
NA	TRBV15	TRBJ1-5	NA	15	TGTGCCACCAGCAGAGATTGGAGCACCAATCAGCCCCAGCATTTT	CATSRDWSTNQPQHF
few	TRBV10-2	TRBJ2-5	TRBD2	14	TGCGCCAGCAGTGAGAGGAGCGGGGGGGAGACCCAGTACTTC	CASSERSGGETQYF
NA	TRBV5-1	TRBJ2-7	NA	17	TGCGCCAGCAGCTTGGTATTCTCTAGCGAGAGCTCCTACGAGCAGTACTTC	CASSLVFSSESSYEQYF
NA	TRBV27	TRBJ2-1	NA	16	TGTGCCAGCACTTTGAAAGGGAGATTCCCCTACAATGAGCAGTTCTTC	CASTLKGRFPYNEQFF
NA	TRBV5-5	TRBJ1-1	NA	15	TGTGCCAGCAGTCGGGCGGGACCGAAGAACACTGAAGCTTTCTTT	CASSRAGPKNTEAFF
NA	TRBV7-8	TRBJ1-2	TRBD1	15	TGTGCCAGCAGCCCACGGACAGGGGGAAACTATGGCTACACCTTC	CASSPRTGGNYGYTF
NA	TRBV11-2	TRBJ2-5	TRBD2	15	TGTGCCAGCAGGAATCTAGCGGGGGGGCAAGAGACCCAGTACTTC	CASRNLAGGQETQYF
NA	TRBV27	TRBJ2-7	NA	15	TGTGCCAGCAGTTTAATGCGCGGGACGGTAAGGGAGCAGTACTTC	CASSLMRGTVREQYF
NA	TRBV6-1	TRBJ1-2	TRBD1	13	TGTGCCGTCGGGAGGGGGCTGTACTATGGCTACACCTTC	CAVGRGLYYGYTF
NA	TRBV7-2	TRBJ1-6	NA	15	TGTGCCAGCAGCTTAGGGATCCAGGGAAATTCACCCCTCCACTTT	CASSLGIQGNSPLHF
NA	TRBV5-6	TRBJ1-3	NA	14	TGTGCCAGCAGCTTCTCACAGGGAGGGGACACCATATATTTT	CASSFSQGGDTIYF
few	TRBV6-6	TRBJ2-5	NA	16	TGTGCCAGCAGTTACGACCCTCGGACACCCCAAGAGACCCAGTACTTC	CASSYDPRTPQETQYF
NA	TRBV15	TRBJ2-7	TRBD1	14	TGTGCCACCAGCAGAGACAGGGGGTACTACGAGCAGTACTTC	CATSRDRGYYEQYF
NA	TRBV5-5	TRBJ1-1	NA	15	TGTGCCAGCACAGGACAGAGAACTAGGAACACTGAAGCTTTCTTT	CASTGQRTRNTEAFF